A single sample is the source of the 6 T cell receptor beta chains below, sequenced in a study of blood T cell repertoires in COVID-19. The table came from immunoSEQ multiplex PCR; TCRdb's copy has only in-frame clones and leaves some out. There are under 250,000 clones in the sample; about 83% occur only once, and 1.5% lies in the top ten. What was sequenced was peripheral blood. These TCRs come from a woman aged 40 to 50 who had recovered from COVID-19.

The genes are TRBV7-9 and TRBJ2-7; TRBD1 matches 7 bases. Germline CDR1 SEHNR, CDR2 FQNEAQ (reference sequence). The CDR3 has 14 residues. Trimming took 2 bases from V and 3 from J; bases not matched to a gene: 4. The CDR3 loop reads CASSLTTGYYEQYF. In DNA form, the CDR3 reads TGTGCCAGCAGCTTAACGACAGGGTACTACGAGCAGTACTTC.

The chain employs TRBV6-5 and TRBJ1-4, with 9 bases matching TRBD1. CDR1 and CDR2 from the germline V gene are MNHEY and SVGAGI. The CDR3 has 15 amino acids. Trimming took 4 bases from V and 8 from J; bases not matched to a gene: 8. The CDR3 reads CASSSPGQGYEKLFF. CDR3 sequence (DNA): TGTGCCAGCAGTTCTCCGGGACAGGGCTACGAAAAACTGTTTTTT.

This clone is deemed medium-sized. This chain uses TRBV28 with TRBJ1-5, with 10 positions matching TRBD1. Germline values: CDR1 MDHEN, CDR2 SYDVKM. V lost 4 bases to trimming and J lost 7 bases; unmatched junction nucleotides: 7. The CDR3 has 15 amino acids. This CDR3 is CASSSPGTGDQPQHF. The CDR3 DNA reads as TGTGCCAGCAGTTCCCCCGGGACAGGGGACCAGCCCCAGCATTTT. Complete variable domain (other parts from reference TRBV28 and TRBJ1-5): DVKVTQSSRYLVKRTGEKVFLECVQDMDHENMFWYRQDPGLGLRLIYFSYDVKMKEKGDIPEGYSVSREKKERFSLILESASTNQTSMYLCASSSPGTGDQPQHFGDGTRLSIL.

V usage is TRBV7-9 and J usage is TRBJ2-1, with D perhaps matching TRBD2 (7 bases). V shed 3 bases and J shed 5 bases, with 20 bases lying between them. Germline CDR1 is SEHNR and CDR2 is FQNEAQ (reference sequence). The CDR3 loop spans 17 amino acids. For the CDR3, the DNA is TGTGCCAGCAGCTTCCCCCATTCGGGGGGCACTGACAATGAGCAGTTCTTC. This translates into CASSFPHSGGTDNEQFF. The variable domain in full, with the rest retrieved from reference TRBV7-9 and TRBJ2-1, is DTGVSQNPRHKITKRGQNVTFRCDPISEHNRLYWYRQTLGQGPEFLTYFQNEAQLEKSRLLSDRFSAERPKGSFSTLEIQRTEQGDSAMYLCASSFPHSGGTDNEQFFGPGTRLTVL.

The J gene is TRBJ1-6, the V gene TRBV14; D is ambiguous. Trimming pared 4 bases from V and 10 bases from J, leaving 23 bases between. This CDR3 region has 17 residues. The germline gives CDR1 SGHDN, CDR2 FVKESK. The CDR3: CASSRRIHASSESPLHF. In DNA, the CDR3 is TGTGCCAGCAGCCGAAGAATTCATGCCTCCAGTGAATCACCCCTCCACTTT. Full variable domain (missing parts from reference TRBV14 and TRBJ1-6): EAGVTQFPSHSVIEKGQTVTLRCDPISGHDNLYWYRRVMGKEIKFLLHFVKESKQDESGMPNNRFLAERTGGTYSTLKVQPAELEDSGVYFCASSRRIHASSESPLHFGNGTRLTVT.

The CDR3 region has the DNA TGTGCCAGCAGCTTACCAAGGGGATTCGATTCACCCCTCCACTTT. Its protein product is CASSLPRGFDSPLHF. V and J are TRBV7-2 and TRBJ1-6; TRBD1 might be the D (5 bases). The CDR3 has 15 residues. Germline V gene lookup returns CDR1 SGHTA and CDR2 FQGNSA. V gave up 2 bases and J gave up 8 bases, with 13 bases separating them. Full variable domain (missing parts from reference TRBV7-2 and TRBJ1-6): GAGVSQSPSNKVTEKGKDVELRCDPISGHTALYWYRQSLGQGLEFLIYFQGNSAPDKSGLPSDRFSAERTGGSVSTLTIQRTQQEDSAVYLCASSLPRGFDSPLHFGNGTRLTVT.